The next 20 T cell receptor beta chains were all read from a single sample in a study of blood T cells in healthy people across ages (dated by TCRdb to between 2015 and 2016). Receptor libraries were prepared by 5' RACE. A second roughly 7 to 12 cycle PCR used a sample-barcoded 5' primer and a J-beta primer mix. TCRdb passed the public sequencing reads through fastp at Q25 and MiXCR, retaining productive beta sequences. Every entry covers one CDR3 protein and lists the most common genes and DNA from its rows. Across this sample there are some 1.8 million distinct CDR3 sequences, with about 39% seen only once. The ten largest account for under 25% of the sample. Sequencing was carried out using blood. The receptors stem from a human donor in good health.

The chain has TRBV4-2 and TRBJ1-3; 11 bases are a match to TRBD1. Trimming removed 1 base from V and 6 bases from J; junction bases left unmatched: 2. This CDR3 region has 15 residues. Germline V CDR1 and CDR2: LGHNA, YNFKEQ. This chain's CDR3 is CASSQGDRGINTIYF. CDR3 coding DNA: TGTGCCAGCAGCCAAGGGGACAGGGGGATAAACACCATATATTTT.

V is TRBV5-1 and J is TRBJ2-1; tentative D call: TRBD2 (5 bases). The CDR3 is 13 amino acids. Germline CDR1 SGHRS, CDR2 YFSETQ. V was trimmed by 2 bases and J by 10 bases, leaving 13 bases between them. CDR3 bases: TGCGCCAGCAGCTTAGAACTAGAAGGGGAGCAGTTCTTC. Translation: CASSLELEGEQFF. Complete variable domain (other parts from reference TRBV5-1 and TRBJ2-1): KAGVTQTPRYLIKTRGQQVTLSCSPISGHRSVSWYQQTPGQGLQFLFEYFSETQRNKGNFPGRFSGRQFSNSRSEMNVSTLELGDSALYLCASSLELEGEQFFGPGTRLTVL.

CDR3 sequence reads: CASSRVGAGRGGTQYF. The CDR3 DNA follows: TGTGCCAGCAGCCGAGTCGGAGCGGGTCGGGGAGGTACGCAGTATTTT. The gene calls are TRBV5-4 and TRBJ2-3; D is possibly TRBD2 (6 bases). The CDR3 runs 16 residues. Deletions cut 4 bases from V and 8 bases from J, with 23 bases between. Germline values: CDR1 SGHNT, CDR2 YYREEE (reference sequence).

The gene calls are TRBV28 and TRBJ1-2; D might be TRBD1 (5 bases). The V end was cut by 3 bases, the J end by 1 base, with 18 bases between. The CDR3 contains 17 residues. Germline V gives CDR1 MDHEN, CDR2 SYDVKM. Here the CDR3 DNA reads TGTGCCAGCAGTTTTTGGAGACAGAACATTTTTAACTATGGCTACACCTTC. Its protein is CASSFWRQNIFNYGYTF.

The rearrangement joins TRBV5-1 to TRBJ2-7; 7 bases fit TRBD1. Germline CDR1 is SGHRS and CDR2 is YFSETQ. V trimming: 1 base; J trimming: 4 bases; junction bases outside the gene matches: 8. This CDR3 has 15 amino acids. DNA for the CDR3: TGCGCCAGCAGCTTGTTGACAGGGATGTCATACGAGCAGTACTTC. Its translation: CASSLLTGMSYEQYF.

The rearrangement uses TRBV18 and TRBJ2-1; D is undetermined. The CDR3 length is 12 residues. V lost 5 bases and J 10 bases, leaving 12 bases between the germline ends. The V gene's germline CDR1 is KGHSH and CDR2 LQKENI. The CDR3 reads CASSLGTLEQFF. In DNA, the CDR3 is TGTGCCAGCTCATTAGGAACATTGGAGCAGTTCTTC. Together with reference TRBV18 and TRBJ2-1, the CDR3 gives the full variable domain: NAGVMQNPRHLVRRRGQEARLRCSPMKGHSHVYWYRQLPEEGLKFMVYLQKENIIDESGMPKERFSAEFPKEGPSILRIQQVVRGDSAAYFCASSLGTLEQFFGPGTRLTVL.

On this clonotype: This may stem from a read error, because a much larger clone lies one nucleotide away. The genes are TRBV29-1 and TRBJ2-1; no clear D gene. V shed 7 bases and J shed 6 bases, with 10 bases lying between them. The length of the CDR3 is 11 residues. Germline V gives CDR1 SQVTM, CDR2 ANQGSEA. The CDR3 sequence: CSAGACNEQFF. The CDR3 DNA reads as TGCAGCGCCGGAGCCTGCAATGAGCAGTTCTTC.

In its sample, this clonotype was seen a few times. V gene TRBV6-2 or TRBV6-3 combines with J gene TRBJ2-7; D is ambiguous. The CDR3 spans 12 residues. Germline V gene data show CDR1 as MNHEY and CDR2 as SVGEGT. Between the trimmed V and J ends, which lost 2 bases and 5 bases, there was a span of 7 bases. In DNA form, the CDR3 reads TGTGCCAGCAGTTACGCTGGCCACGAGCAGTACTTC. Amino acids: CASSYAGHEQYF.

This chain connects TRBV15 to TRBJ2-3; TRBD1 matches at 7 bases. The CDR3 length is 17 residues. J lost 0 bases, V lost 5 bases, and 11 bases had no gene match. Germline V CDR1 and CDR2: LNHNV, YYDKDF (reference sequence). CDR3 nucleotides: TGTGCCACCAGCGTCCACCCCCGGGACAGAAGCACAGATACGCAGTATTTT. Residues: CATSVHPRDRSTDTQYF.

About this clonotype: This sequence may be a read error, since a much larger clone differs from it by one base. The chain has TRBV28 and TRBJ1-2, with 7 bases identical to TRBD1. Trimming cost V 6 bases and J 7 bases; bases outside gene matches: 5. This CDR3 has 12 amino acids. Germline CDR1 is MDHEN and CDR2 is SYDVKM. DNA for the CDR3: TGTGCCAGCAGCACAGGGGACTCTGGCTACACCTTC. Its protein product is CASSTGDSGYTF.

As DNA, the CDR3 is TGTGCCAGCAGGCCCCATAGCGGGGGGTCCTACAATGAGCAGTTCTTC. Translated, it gives CASRPHSGGSYNEQFF. The chain combines TRBV28 with TRBJ2-1, with 10 nucleotides matching TRBD2. Germline trimming cut 6 bases from V and 1 base from J; bases unmatched to any gene: 6. The CDR3 extends over 16 amino acids. CDR1 and CDR2 (germline): MDHEN, SYDVKM.

With regard to this clonotype: A read error may account for a junction end that differs from germline. The rearrangement uses TRBV6-1 and TRBJ1-4, with a possible D match to TRBD1 (6 bases). The CDR3 runs to 15 residues. Germline V gives CDR1 MNHNS, CDR2 SASEGT. The CDR3 protein is CASRKLTGINKKLFF. CDR3 DNA: TGTGCCAGCAGAAAACTTACAGGGATTAATAAAAAACTGTTTTTT.

This sequence joins TRBV12-3 or TRBV12-4 and TRBJ1-2; D is uncertain. The ends were cut back, 6 bases at V and 6 bases at J, with 14 bases in the middle. The CDR3 has 13 amino acids. The CDR3 coding sequence is TGTGCCAGCAGGGACCATATCGAGGATGGCTACACCTTC. This translates into CASRDHIEDGYTF.

The rearrangement joins TRBV15 to TRBJ2-5; perhaps D is TRBD1 or TRBD2 (5 bases each). The V gene lost 8 bases and the J gene lost 2 bases, with 12 bases spanning the gap. The CDR3 is 13 residues long. Per the germline V gene, CDR1 is LNHNV and CDR2 is YYDKDF (reference sequence). In DNA, the CDR3 is TGTGCCACCGCTAGGGACCGTCAAGAGACCCAGTACTTC. Protein product: CATARDRQETQYF.

This chain uses TRBV9 with TRBJ2-1, with D possibly TRBD1 on 6 matching bases. In germline, CDR1 is SGDLS, CDR2 YYNGEE. This CDR3 is 15 amino acids long. Trimming pared 1 base from V and 6 bases from J, leaving 14 bases between. CDR3 sequence reads: CASSVSAGVGNEQFF. The CDR3, as DNA: TGTGCCAGCAGCGTAAGTGCAGGGGTGGGCAATGAGCAGTTCTTC.

This rearrangement joins TRBV9 to TRBJ2-1; 9 bases map to TRBD2. Trimming took 3 bases from V and 2 from J; bases not matched to a gene: 3. This CDR3 contains 15 residues. Germline V gene data show CDR1 as SGDLS and CDR2 as YYNGEE. The CDR3 spells CASSGRLAAYNEQFF. DNA of the CDR3: TGTGCCAGCAGCGGACGACTAGCGGCCTACAATGAGCAGTTCTTC. Looking up the rest from reference TRBV9 and TRBJ2-1 gives the full variable domain: DSGVTQTPKHLITATGQRVTLRCSPRSGDLSVYWYQQSLDQGLQFLIQYYNGEERAKGNILERFSAQQFPDLHSELNLSSLELGDSALYFCASSGRLAAYNEQFFGPGTRLTVL.

This chain uses TRBV28 with TRBJ2-5; 9 bases map to TRBD2. The closer fit of TRBJ2-7 to the DNA end suggests the J call may be wrong. The V gene's germline CDR1 is MDHEN and CDR2 SYDVKM. The CDR3 is made up of 15 amino acids. The CDR3 coding sequence is TGTGCCAGCACCCTGGGACTAGCCGACCCCTACGAGCAGTACTTC. Amino acids: CASTLGLADPYEQYF.

Notes on this clonotype: Mismatch with germline at one junction end may stem from a read error. This chain joins TRBV2 and TRBJ2-7; 11 bases map to TRBD2. The CDR3 runs to 11 residues. Germline-derived CDR1 and CDR2 are SNHLY and FYNNEI. The CDR3 protein is CAGTSGYKQYF. Here the CDR3 DNA reads TGTGCCGGGACTAGCGGCTACAAGCAGTACTTC.

The rearrangement uses TRBV6-1 and TRBJ1-5; D is ambiguous. This CDR3 has 14 amino acids. Germline V CDR1 and CDR2: MNHNS, SASEGT. V was cut by 7 bases and J by 9 bases, with 19 bases left in between. The CDR3 nucleotides read TGTGCCAGCAATGTACCAGGAAATTGGATGCCCCAGCATTTT. Translated, it gives CASNVPGNWMPQHF.

This chain connects TRBV4-3 to TRBJ2-7; no reliable D call. The CDR3 loop spans 15 amino acids. Trimming took 6 bases from V and 2 from J, leaving 17 bases between them. Germline-derived CDR1 and CDR2 are LGHNA and YSLEER. For the CDR3, the DNA is TGCGCCAGCAGTACCACCGCGGCCAGAACCTACGAGCAGTACTTC. Its protein product is CASSTTAARTYEQYF.